The clone carrying this T cell receptor (beta chain) showed up just a few times. The antigen remains undetermined. The entry originates in a study of T cell repertoires in cytomegalovirus infection. Looking at the study overall: The authors used CMV epitopes that were HLA-C-restricted (recently identified) and HLA-B-restricted (well studied). TCR beta signatures that were public indicated CMV infection and matching HLA type.

TCRdb called the reads again in MiXCR, with one record for every CDR3 protein. The sample records about 570,000 distinct CDR3 sequences, just under 40% being singletons. The CDR3 length is 15 residues. Germline CDR1 SGHVS, CDR2 FQNEAQ. The V segment lost 4 bases and the J segment 5 bases; nucleotides outside the gene matches: 8. This sequence was found in a human donor in good health (CMV status not recorded). Some clones in this sample may be carry-over from other donors' samples. Specimen: cultured PBMCs, collected from culture after CMV antigen stimulation. The chain is built from TRBV7-8 and TRBJ2-5, with 9 nucleotides matching TRBD2. CDR3 nucleotides: TGTGCCAGCAGCTGGGGCGGGGGGGCTGTGGAGACCCAGTACTTC. It encodes CASSWGGGAVETQYF.